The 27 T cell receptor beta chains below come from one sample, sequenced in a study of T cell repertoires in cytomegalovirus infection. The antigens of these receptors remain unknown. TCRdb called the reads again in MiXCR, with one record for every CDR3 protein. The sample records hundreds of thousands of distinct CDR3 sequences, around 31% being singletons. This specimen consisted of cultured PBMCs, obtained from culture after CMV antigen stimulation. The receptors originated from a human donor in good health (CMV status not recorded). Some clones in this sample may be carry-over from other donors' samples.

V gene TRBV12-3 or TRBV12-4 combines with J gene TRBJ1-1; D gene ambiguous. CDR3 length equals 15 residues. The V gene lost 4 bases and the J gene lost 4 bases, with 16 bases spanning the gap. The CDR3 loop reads CASSSRWWATTEAFF. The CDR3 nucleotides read TGTGCCAGCAGTTCCCGGTGGTGGGCGACCACTGAAGCTTTCTTT.

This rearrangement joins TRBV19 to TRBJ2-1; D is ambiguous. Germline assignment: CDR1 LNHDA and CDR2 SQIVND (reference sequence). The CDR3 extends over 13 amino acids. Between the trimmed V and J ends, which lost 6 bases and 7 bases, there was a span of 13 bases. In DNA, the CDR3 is TGTGCCAGTAGCCCATTCCGTAGTAATGAGCAGTTCTTC. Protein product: CASSPFRSNEQFF.

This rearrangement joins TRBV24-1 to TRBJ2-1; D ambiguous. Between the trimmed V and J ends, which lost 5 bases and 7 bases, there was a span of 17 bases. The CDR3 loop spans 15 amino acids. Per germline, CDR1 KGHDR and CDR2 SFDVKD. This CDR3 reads CATSGARTDGNEQFF. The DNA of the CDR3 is TGTGCCACCAGTGGGGCCAGGACCGATGGAAATGAGCAGTTCTTC.

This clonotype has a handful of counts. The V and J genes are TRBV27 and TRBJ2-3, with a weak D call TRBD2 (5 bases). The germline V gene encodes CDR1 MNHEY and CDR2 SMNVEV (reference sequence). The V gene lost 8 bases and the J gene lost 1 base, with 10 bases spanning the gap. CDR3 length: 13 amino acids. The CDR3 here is CASLSGRTDTQYF. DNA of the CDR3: TGTGCCAGCCTAAGCGGTCGCACAGATACGCAGTATTTT.

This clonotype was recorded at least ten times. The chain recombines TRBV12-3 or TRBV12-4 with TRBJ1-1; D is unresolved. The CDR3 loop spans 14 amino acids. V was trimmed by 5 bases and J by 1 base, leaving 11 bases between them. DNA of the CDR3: TGTGCCAGCAGTCTGAGGACCGCGAACACTGAAGCTTTCTTT. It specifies CASSLRTANTEAFF.

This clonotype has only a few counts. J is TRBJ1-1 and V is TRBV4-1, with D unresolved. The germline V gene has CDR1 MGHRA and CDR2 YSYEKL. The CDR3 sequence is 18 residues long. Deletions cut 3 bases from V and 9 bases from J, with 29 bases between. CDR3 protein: CASSQIPDLKRFGKQAFF. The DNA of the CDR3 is TGCGCCAGCAGCCAGATCCCGGATCTTAAACGTTTTGGGAAACAAGCTTTCTTT.

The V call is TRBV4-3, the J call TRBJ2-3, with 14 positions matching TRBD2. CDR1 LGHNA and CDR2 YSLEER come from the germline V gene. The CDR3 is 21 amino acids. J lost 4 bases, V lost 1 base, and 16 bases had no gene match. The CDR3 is CASSQALGLAGAYSGPDTQYF. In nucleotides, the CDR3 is TGCGCCAGCAGCCAAGCCCTGGGACTAGCGGGAGCCTACTCAGGGCCAGATACGCAGTATTTT.

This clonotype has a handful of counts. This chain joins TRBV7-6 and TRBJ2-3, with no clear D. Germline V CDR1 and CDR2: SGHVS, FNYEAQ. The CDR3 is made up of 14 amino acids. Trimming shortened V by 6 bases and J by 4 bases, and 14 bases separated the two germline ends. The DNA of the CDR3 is TGTGCCAGCAGTTCCAACGTCAACTCAGATACGCAGTATTTT. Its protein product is CASSSNVNSDTQYF.

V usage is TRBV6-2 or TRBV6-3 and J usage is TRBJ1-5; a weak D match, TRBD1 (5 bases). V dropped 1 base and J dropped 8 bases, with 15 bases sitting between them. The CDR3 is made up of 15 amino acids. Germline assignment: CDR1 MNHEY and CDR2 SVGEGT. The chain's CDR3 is CASSYWGRGQKPQHF. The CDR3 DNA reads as TGTGCCAGCAGTTACTGGGGCAGAGGCCAGAAGCCCCAGCATTTT.

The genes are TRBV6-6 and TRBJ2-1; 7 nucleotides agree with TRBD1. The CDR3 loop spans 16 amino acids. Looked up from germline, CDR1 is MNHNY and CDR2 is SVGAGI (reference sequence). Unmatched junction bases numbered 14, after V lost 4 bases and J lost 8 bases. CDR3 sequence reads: CASSSTPGTASYEQFF. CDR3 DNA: TGTGCCAGCAGTTCCACCCCTGGGACAGCCAGCTATGAGCAGTTCTTC.

CDR3 amino acids: CASRPGRRGTEAFF. For the CDR3, the DNA is TGTGCCAGCAGGCCCGGCAGGCGGGGAACTGAAGCTTTCTTT. V gene TRBV6-1 combines with J gene TRBJ1-1; no reliable D call. CDR1 and CDR2 (germline): MNHNS, SASEGT. The CDR3 has 14 residues. The germline V and J ends were trimmed by 6 bases and 5 bases, with 16 bases remaining between them.

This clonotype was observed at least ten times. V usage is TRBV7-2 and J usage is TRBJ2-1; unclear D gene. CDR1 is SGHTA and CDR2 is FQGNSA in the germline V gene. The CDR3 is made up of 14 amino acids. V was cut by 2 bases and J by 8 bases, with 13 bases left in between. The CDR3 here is CASSLNSRTDEQFF. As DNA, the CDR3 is TGTGCCAGCAGCTTAAACTCGAGGACCGATGAGCAGTTCTTC. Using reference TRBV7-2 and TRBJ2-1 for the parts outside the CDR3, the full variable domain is GAGVSQSPSNKVTEKGKDVELRCDPISGHTALYWYRQSLGQGLEFLIYFQGNSAPDKSGLPSDRFSAERTGGSVSTLTIQRTQQEDSAVYLCASSLNSRTDEQFFGPGTRLTVL.

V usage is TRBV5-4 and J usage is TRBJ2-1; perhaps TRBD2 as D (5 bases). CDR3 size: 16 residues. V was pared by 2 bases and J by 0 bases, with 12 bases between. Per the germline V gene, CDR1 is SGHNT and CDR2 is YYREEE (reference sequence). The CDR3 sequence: CASSLMSGTSYNEQFF. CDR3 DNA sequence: TGTGCCAGCAGCTTAATGAGCGGCACCTCCTACAATGAGCAGTTCTTC.

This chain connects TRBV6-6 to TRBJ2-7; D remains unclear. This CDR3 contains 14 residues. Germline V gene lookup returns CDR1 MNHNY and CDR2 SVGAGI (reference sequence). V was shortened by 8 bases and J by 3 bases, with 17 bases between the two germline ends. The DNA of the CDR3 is TGTGCCAGCTGGTCCCGACCCCAAGACTACGAGCAGTACTTC. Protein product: CASWSRPQDYEQYF.

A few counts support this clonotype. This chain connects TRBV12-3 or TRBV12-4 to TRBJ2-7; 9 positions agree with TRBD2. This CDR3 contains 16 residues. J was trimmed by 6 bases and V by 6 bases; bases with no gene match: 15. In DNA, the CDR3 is TGTGCCAGCAGCCCACCGGGGGGTAGCGGGAGAGGCGAGCAGTACTTC. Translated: CASSPPGGSGRGEQYF.

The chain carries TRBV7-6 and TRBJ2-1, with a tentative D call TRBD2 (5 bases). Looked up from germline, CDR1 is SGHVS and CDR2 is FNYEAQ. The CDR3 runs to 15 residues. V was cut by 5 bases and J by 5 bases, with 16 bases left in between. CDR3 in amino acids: CASSPYGKRDNEQFF. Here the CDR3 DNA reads TGTGCCAGCAGCCCATACGGGAAGAGGGACAATGAGCAGTTCTTC.

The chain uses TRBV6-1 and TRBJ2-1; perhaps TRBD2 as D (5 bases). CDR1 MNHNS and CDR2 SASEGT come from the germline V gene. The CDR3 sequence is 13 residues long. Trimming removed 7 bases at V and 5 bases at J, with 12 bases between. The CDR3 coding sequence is TGTGCCAGCACCCCGAGGCGGGACAATGAGCAGTTCTTC. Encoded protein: CASTPRRDNEQFF.

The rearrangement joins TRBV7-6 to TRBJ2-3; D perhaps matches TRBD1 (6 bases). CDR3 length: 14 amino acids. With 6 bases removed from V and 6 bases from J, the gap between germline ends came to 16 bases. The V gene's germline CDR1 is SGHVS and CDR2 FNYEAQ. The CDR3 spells CASSITQGSDTQYF. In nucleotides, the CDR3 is TGTGCCAGCAGTATAACACAGGGTTCGGATACGCAGTATTTT.

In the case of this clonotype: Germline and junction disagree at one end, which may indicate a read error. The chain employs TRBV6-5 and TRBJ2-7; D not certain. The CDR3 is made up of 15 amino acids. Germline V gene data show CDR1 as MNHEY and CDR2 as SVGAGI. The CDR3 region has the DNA TGTGCCAGCAGTTACTCGAAATTCGGGCGCTACGGGCAGTACTTC. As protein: CASSYSKFGRYGQYF.

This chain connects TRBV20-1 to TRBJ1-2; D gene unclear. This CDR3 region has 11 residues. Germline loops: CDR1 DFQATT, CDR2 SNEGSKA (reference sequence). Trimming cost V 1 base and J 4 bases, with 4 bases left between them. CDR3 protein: CSARVSYGYTF. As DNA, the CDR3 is TGCAGTGCTAGAGTTAGCTATGGCTACACCTTC.

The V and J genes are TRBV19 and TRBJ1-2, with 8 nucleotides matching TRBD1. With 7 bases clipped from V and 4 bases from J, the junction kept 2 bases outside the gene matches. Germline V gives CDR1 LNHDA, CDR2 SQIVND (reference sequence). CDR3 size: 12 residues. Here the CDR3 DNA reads TGTGCCAGTATGGGACAGGTCTATGGCTACACCTTC. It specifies CASMGQVYGYTF.

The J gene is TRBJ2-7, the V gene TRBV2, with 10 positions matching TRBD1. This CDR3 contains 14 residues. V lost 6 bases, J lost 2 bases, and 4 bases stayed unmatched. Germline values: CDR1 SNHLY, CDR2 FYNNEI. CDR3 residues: CASSGTGDPYEQYF. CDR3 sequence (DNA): TGTGCCAGCAGCGGGACAGGGGATCCCTACGAGCAGTACTTC.

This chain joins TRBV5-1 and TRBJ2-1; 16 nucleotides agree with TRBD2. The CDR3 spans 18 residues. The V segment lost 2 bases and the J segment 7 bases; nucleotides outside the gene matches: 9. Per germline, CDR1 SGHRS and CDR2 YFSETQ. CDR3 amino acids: CASSLFPGLAGGPNEQFF. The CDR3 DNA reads TGCGCCAGCAGCTTATTCCCGGGACTAGCGGGGGGGCCTAATGAGCAGTTCTTC.

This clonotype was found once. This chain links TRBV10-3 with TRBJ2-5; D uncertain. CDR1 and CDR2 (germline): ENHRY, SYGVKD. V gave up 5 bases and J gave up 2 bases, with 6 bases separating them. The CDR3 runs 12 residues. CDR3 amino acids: CAISKGQETQYF. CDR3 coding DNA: TGTGCCATCAGTAAGGGACAAGAGACCCAGTACTTC.

The CDR3 sequence: CSALKSSGTQYF. The CDR3 DNA is TGCAGTGCCCTCAAGAGCTCAGGGACCCAGTACTTC. V gene TRBV20-1 combines with J gene TRBJ2-5; D gene uncertain. The CDR3 contains 12 residues. Germline V gene sequence: CDR1 DFQATT, CDR2 SNEGSKA (reference sequence). The V end was cut by 6 bases, the J end by 7 bases, with 15 bases between.

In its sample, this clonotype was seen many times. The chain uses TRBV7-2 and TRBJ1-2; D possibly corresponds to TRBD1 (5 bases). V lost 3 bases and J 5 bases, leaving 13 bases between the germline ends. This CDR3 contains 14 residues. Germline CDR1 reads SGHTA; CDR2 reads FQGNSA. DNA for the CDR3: TGTGCCAGCAGCTTTCGAGGTGCAGGGTATGGCTACACCTTC. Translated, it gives CASSFRGAGYGYTF.

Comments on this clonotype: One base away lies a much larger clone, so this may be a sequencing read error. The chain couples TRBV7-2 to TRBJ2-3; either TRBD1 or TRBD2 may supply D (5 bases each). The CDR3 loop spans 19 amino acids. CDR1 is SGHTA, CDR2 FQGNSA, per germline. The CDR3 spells CASSRPSGLRKGYTDTLYF. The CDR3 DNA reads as TGTGCCAGCAGTCGGCCGTCGGGGCTACGCAAGGGCTACACAGATACGCTGTATTTT.